What follows describes a single TCR beta chain. A multiplex PCR was run with 60 Vbeta primers and 13 Jbeta primers. TCRdb keeps only in-frame clones here, not all; method: immunoSEQ multiplex PCR. Among about 100,000 clones listed, around three quarters were seen once. This sample is part of a study of cytomegalovirus exposure and HLA in healthy donors. Germline V CDR1 and CDR2: KGHSH, LQKENI. V shed 4 bases, J shed 0 bases, and the junction held 3 bases outside the gene matches. CDR3 length equals 15 residues. The receptor was derived from a man aged 25-45 years in good health and CMV-seronegative. The V and J genes are TRBV18 and TRBJ2-3, with TRBD2 matching over 8 bases. Source material: PBMCs. The CDR3 DNA reads TGTGCCAGCTCACGAGCGGGGGAGAGCACAGATACGCAGTATTTT. Translated: CASSRAGESTDTQYF. The variable domain in full, with the rest retrieved from reference TRBV18 and TRBJ2-3, is NAGVMQNPRHLVRRRGQEARLRCSPMKGHSHVYWYRQLPEEGLKFMVYLQKENIIDESGMPKERFSAEFPKEGPSILRIQQVVRGDSAAYFCASSRAGESTDTQYFGPGTRLTVL.